A selection of T cell receptor beta chains follows, all from one sample in a study of blood T cell repertoires in COVID-19. Measured with immunoSEQ multiplex PCR; TCRdb has only the in-frame clones, and not every one. The sample carries tens of thousands of clones, approximately 89% recorded once. The sample taken for sequencing was peripheral blood. The receptor source for this set is a woman aged 60-70 years with active COVID-19. Both conserved end residues are trimmed from each CDR3. A clone size is listed for some rows: how often the clone was seen (once, few, many), or a class if it is expanded.

J gene,clone size,V gene,CDR3 protein
TRBJ2-5,NA,TRBV27,ASSLKGLAQETQY
TRBJ1-3,NA,TRBV4-2,ASSQDWPQGDTIY
TRBJ2-7,NA,TRBV4-1,ASSPAGYEQY
TRBJ1-1,NA,TRBV29-1,SARQGGDTEAF
TRBJ2-2,NA,TRBV10-3,ATRALEGDTGELF
TRBJ1-2,NA,TRBV5-1,ASSTGTYGYT
TRBJ1-5,NA,TRBV11-3,ASSLVPGQSNSNQPQH
TRBJ2-2,NA,TRBV7-8,ASSFTAGGSAGELF
TRBJ2-2,NA,TRBV24-1,ATSASWGPHTGELF
TRBJ2-5,once,TRBV18,ASSPQTEQAPRTQY
TRBJ2-7,NA,TRBV4-2,ASSQHRGYEQY
TRBJ1-2,NA,TRBV27,ASSQGGLGHGYT
TRBJ1-2,medium-sized,TRBV9,ASSVGSLQYYGYT
TRBJ2-6,NA,TRBV6-5,ASSRLPGANVLT
TRBJ2-7,NA,TRBV13,ASSFGTGSSYEQY
TRBJ1-1,NA,TRBV9,ASSVDPGMNTEAF
TRBJ2-7,NA,TRBV10-3,ASLGDISYEQY
TRBJ2-7,NA,TRBV5-5,ASSSGGQVGEQY
TRBJ2-7,NA,TRBV2,ASSEEFGSQQY
TRBJ2-7,NA,TRBV30,AWSMQGGTEQY